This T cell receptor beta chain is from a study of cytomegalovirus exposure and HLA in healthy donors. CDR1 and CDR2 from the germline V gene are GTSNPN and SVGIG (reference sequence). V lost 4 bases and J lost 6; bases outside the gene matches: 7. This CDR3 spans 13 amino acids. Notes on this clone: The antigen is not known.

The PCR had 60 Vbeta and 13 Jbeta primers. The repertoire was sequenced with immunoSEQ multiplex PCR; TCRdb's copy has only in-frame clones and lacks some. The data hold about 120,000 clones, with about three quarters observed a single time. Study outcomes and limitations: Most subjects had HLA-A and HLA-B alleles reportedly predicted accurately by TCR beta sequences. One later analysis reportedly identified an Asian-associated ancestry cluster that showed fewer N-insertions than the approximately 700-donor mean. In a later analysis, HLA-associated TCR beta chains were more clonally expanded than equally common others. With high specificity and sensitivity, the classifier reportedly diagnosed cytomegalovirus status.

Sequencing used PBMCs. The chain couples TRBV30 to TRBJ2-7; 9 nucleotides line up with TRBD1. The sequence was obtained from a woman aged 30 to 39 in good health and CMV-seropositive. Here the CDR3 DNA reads TGTGCCTGGACACGGACAGGGGTCTCCGAGCAGTACTTC. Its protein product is CAWTRTGVSEQYF. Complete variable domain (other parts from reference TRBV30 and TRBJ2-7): SQTIHQWPATLVQPVGSPLSLECTVEGTSNPNLYWYRQAAGRGLQLLFYSVGIGQISSEVPQNLSASRPQDRQFILSSKKLLLSDSGFYLCAWTRTGVSEQYFGPGTRLTVT.